This TCR beta chain comes out of a study of OX40 agonist ivuxolimab in advanced cancers. Study-level background: The patients' treatment was ivuxolimab, an agonistic anti-OX40 (CD134) antibody.

Method: immunoSEQ multiplex PCR; TCRdb's copy keeps in-frame clones and lacks some. The table records tens of thousands of clones, around 83% of them present only once. Points on this clone: The antigen is unknown.

Study-level results: Low normalized T-cell clonal expansion was additionally recorded for some nonresponders.

The CDR3 spans 18 residues. CDR1 is SGHVS, CDR2 FNYEAQ, per germline. V was clipped by 0 bases and J by 0 bases; unmatched bases: 8. Sequencing used CD4+ or CD8+ T cells sorted from blood, obtained in a trial of the OX40 agonist ivuxolimab. The rearrangement uses TRBV7-6 and TRBJ2-5; 9 bases are shared with TRBD1. The sequence was obtained from an adult with an advanced solid tumor such as melanoma, head and neck, liver or kidney cancer. CDR3 DNA sequence: TGTGCCAGCAGCTTAGCGCTGCGACAGGGGGGAAACCAAGAGACCCAGTACTTC. Translated, it gives CASSLALRQGGNQETQYF.